This T cell receptor (beta chain) derives from a study of T cell responses to AZD1222 COVID-19 vaccine (dated by TCRdb to the early 2020s). A note on the overall study: TCR sequencing covered approximately 230 trial participants: about 210 given two doses of AZD1222 and around 25 given two doses of MenACWY control vaccine. Trial participants were enrolled into age subgroups of 18-55, 56-69 and 70-plus years, which contained about 150, 28 and 57 TCR-sequenced participants, respectively. What the work shows at the level of the full study, not this receptor alone: The 56-69-year group was small, and its depth increase did not reach significance, likely because of low power. After two AZD1222 doses, both the breadth and the depth of spike-specific TCRs were significantly higher than at day 0 and than in MenACWY recipients. The vaccine-associated CD4 TCRs covered the entire spike protein, and the dominant responses fell in regions 160-218 and 743-854. Because no day 14 peak-response samples were available, the repertoires could be characterized only after the peak T cell response. Epitopes outside the regions mutated in the B.1.351 and B.1.1.7 variants were reportedly recognized by nearly half of the unique spike-specific TCRs. Most participants were white British and females outnumbered males, and the authors suggested that clonal diversity may have been underestimated. Conclusions about previously exposed vaccinees were limited because only six AZD1222 recipients were SARS-CoV-2 seropositive at baseline.

The CDR3, cysteine through phenylalanine, is 14 amino acids long. Only the CDR3 DNA stays, 42 bases, in frame from base 1. Per the germline V gene, SGDLS is the CDR1 and YYNGEE is the CDR2. V drops 0 bases and J drops 8 bases, leaving 11 bases in between. A word on this clone: It has no known antigen specificity. No base qualities exist here, and no much larger clone lies one base off it.

The CDR3 regions of human TCRbeta chains were subjected to immunosequencing. As for how the authors treated the data: TCRs in the repertoires were matched against a reference library of SARS-CoV-2-specific TCRs that had been generated with the MIRA antigen-specificity platform. Breadth was defined as the fraction of unique TCRs that were SARS-CoV-2-associated. Depth was defined as the fraction of total T cells that were SARS-CoV-2-associated. Using the MIRA data, each spike-specific TCR was assigned both to the spike region to which the TCR was reactive and to a CD4 or CD8 class. Log10-transformed breadth and depth values were compared by one-way ANOVA with Sidak's multiple comparisons tests. TCRdb carries this immuneACCESS record with in-frame sequences only. Its versions omit some clonotypes, under half of them owing to an unresolved V gene in the studies checked, with the rest unexplained. Clone size and the V and J calls come from that table; the DNA yielded D and trimming. The sample data list nearly 110,000 clones, and about nine tenths of these were observed just once. Of the sample, about 6.8% is held by the ten largest clones.

The time point label for this specimen denotes: about 28 days (+/-7) after the second vaccine dose. Because spike-specific TCR depth and breadth did not differ between the two schedules, AZD1222 recipients who got a second dose at roughly 4 weeks were pooled with those who got a second dose at roughly 12 weeks. Vaccinee samples came from UK trials COV001 and COV002, including a single-blind randomized controlled phase 2/3 trial of AZD1222 (ChAdOx1 nCoV-19) in healthy adults. For TCRbeta chain sequencing, PBMC samples from trial participants were taken at day 0 and at day 28 after the second dose. The chain is encoded by TRBV9 joined to TRBJ1-4, and possibly TRBD1, on 5 matching bases. The TCR comes from an adult who received the AZD1222 COVID-19 vaccine. The starting material was peripheral blood, obtained 28 days after the second AZD1222 dose. For the CDR3, the sequence is CASSVEQGGEKLFF. The DNA sequence is TGTGCCAGCAGCGTAGAGCAGGGTGGAGAAAAACTGTTTTTT. With the portions outside the CDR3 filled from the reference TRBV9 and TRBJ1-4 genes, the complete variable region becomes DSGVTQTPKHLITATGQRVTLRCSPRSGDLSVYWYQQSLDQGLQFLIQYYNGEERAKGNILERFSAQQFPDLHSELNLSSLELGDSALYFCASSVEQGGEKLFFGSGTQLSVL.